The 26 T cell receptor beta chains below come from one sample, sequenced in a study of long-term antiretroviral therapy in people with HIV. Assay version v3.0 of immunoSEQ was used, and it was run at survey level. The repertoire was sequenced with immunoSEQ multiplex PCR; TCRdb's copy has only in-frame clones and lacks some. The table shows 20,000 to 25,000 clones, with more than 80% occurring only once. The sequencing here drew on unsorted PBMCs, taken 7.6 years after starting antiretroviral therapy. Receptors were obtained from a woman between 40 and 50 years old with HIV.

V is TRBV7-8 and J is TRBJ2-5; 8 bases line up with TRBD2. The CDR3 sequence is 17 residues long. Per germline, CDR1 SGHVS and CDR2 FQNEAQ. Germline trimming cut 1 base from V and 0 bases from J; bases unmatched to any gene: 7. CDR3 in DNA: TGTGCCAGCAGCTTAGGTATAGCGGGGACGTACCAAGAGACCCAGTACTTC. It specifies CASSLGIAGTYQETQYF.

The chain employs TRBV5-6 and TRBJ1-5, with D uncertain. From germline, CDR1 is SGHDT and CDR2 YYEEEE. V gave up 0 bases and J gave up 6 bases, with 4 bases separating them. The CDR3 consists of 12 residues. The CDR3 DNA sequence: TGTGCCAGCAGCTTGGGCCTTCAGCCCCAGCATTTT. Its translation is CASSLGLQPQHF.

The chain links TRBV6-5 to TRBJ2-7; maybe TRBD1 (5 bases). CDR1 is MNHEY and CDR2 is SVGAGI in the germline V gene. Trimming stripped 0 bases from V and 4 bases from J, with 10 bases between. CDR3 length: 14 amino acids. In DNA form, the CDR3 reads TGTGCCAGCAGTTACTCGATATCAGGGTACGAGCAGTACTTC. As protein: CASSYSISGYEQYF.

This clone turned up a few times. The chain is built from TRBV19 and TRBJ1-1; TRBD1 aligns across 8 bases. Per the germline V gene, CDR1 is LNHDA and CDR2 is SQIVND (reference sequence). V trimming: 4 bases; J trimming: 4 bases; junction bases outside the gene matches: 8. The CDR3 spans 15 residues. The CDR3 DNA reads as TGTGCCAGTAGTACGACAGGGGCGCCGCGCACTGAAGCTTTCTTT. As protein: CASSTTGAPRTEAFF.

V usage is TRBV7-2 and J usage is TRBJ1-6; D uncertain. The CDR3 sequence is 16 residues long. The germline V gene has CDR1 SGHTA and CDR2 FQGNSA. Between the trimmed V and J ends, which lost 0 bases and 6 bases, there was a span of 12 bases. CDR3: CASSLAGQAGNSPLHF. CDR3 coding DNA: TGTGCCAGCAGCTTAGCTGGGCAGGCCGGTAATTCACCCCTCCACTTT.

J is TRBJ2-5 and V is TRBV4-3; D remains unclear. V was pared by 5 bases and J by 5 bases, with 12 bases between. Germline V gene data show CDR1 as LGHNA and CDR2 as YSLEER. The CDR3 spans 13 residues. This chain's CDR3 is CASSVRSRETQYF. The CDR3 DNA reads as TGCGCCAGCAGCGTACGGAGTCGGGAGACCCAGTACTTC.

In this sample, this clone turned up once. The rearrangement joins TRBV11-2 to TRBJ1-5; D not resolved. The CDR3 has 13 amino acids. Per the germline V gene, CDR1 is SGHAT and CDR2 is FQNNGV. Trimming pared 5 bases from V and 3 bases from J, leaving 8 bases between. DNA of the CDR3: TGTGCCAGCAGCCCTTCAGACAATCAGCCCCAGCATTTT. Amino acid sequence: CASSPSDNQPQHF.

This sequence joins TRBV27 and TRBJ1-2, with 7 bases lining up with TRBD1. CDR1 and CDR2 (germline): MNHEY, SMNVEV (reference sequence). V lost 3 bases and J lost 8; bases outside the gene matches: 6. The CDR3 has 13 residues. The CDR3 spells CASSLGPGGGYTF. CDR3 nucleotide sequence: TGTGCCAGCAGTTTGGGGCCAGGGGGAGGCTACACCTTC.

Written as DNA, the CDR3 is TGCGCCAGCAGCTTGACGCCGGGAAGAAACTACGAGCAGTACTTC. This codes for CASSLTPGRNYEQYF. The rearrangement links TRBV5-1 to TRBJ2-7; D is perhaps TRBD2 (5 bases). Germline loops: CDR1 SGHRS, CDR2 YFSETQ. Between the trimmed V and J ends, which lost 1 base and 3 bases, there was a span of 14 bases. This CDR3 region has 15 residues.

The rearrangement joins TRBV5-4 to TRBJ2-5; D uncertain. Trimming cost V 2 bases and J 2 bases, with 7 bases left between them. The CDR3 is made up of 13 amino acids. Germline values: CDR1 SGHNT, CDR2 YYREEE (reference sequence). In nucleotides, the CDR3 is TGTGCCAGCAGCTTAGGATCACAAGAGACCCAGTACTTC. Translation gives CASSLGSQETQYF.

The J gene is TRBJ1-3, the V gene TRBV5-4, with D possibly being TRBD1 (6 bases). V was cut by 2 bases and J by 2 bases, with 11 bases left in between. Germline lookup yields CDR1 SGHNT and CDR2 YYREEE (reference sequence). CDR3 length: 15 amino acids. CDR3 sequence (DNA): TGTGCCAGCAGCTTACAGGGATACCCTGGAAACACCATATATTTT. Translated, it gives CASSLQGYPGNTIYF.

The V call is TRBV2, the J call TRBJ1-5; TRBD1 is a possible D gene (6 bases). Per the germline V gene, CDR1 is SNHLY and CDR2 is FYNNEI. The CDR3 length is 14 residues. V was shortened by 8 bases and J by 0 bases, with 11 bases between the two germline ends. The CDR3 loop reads CASGGSYSNQPQHF. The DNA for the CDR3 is TGTGCCAGCGGGGGCAGCTATAGCAATCAGCCCCAGCATTTT.

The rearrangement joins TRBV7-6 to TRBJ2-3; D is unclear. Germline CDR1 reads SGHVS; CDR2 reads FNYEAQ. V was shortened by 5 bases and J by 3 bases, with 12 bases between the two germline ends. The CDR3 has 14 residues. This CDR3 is CASSLPIGTDTQYF. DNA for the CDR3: TGTGCCAGCAGCCTACCAATCGGGACAGATACGCAGTATTTT.

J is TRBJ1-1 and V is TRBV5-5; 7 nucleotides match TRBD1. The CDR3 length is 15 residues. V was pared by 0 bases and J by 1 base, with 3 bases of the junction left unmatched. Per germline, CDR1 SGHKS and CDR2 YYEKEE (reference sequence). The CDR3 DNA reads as TGTGCCAGCAGCTTGGAGGGGGCTGCGAACACTGAAGCTTTCTTT. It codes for CASSLEGAANTEAFF.

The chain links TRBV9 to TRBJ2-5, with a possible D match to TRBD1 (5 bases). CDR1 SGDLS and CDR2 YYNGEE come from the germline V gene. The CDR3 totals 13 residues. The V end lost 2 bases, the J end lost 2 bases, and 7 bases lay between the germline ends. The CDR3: CASSVRAQETQYF. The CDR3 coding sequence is TGTGCCAGCAGCGTCAGGGCGCAAGAGACCCAGTACTTC.

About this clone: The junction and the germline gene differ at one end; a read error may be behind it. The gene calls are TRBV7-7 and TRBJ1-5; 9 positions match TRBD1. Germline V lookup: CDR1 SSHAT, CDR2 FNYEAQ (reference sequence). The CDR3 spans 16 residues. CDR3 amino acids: CASTSDGTGCNQPQHF. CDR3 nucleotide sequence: TGTGCTAGCACCTCAGACGGGACAGGGTGCAATCAGCCCCAGCATTTT. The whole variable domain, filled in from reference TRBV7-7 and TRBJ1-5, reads GAGVSQSPRYKVTKRGQDVTLRCDPISSHATLYWYQQALGQGPEFLTYFNYEAQPDKSGLPSDRFSAERPEGSISTLTIQRTEQRDSAMYRCASTSDGTGCNQPQHFGDGTRLSIL.

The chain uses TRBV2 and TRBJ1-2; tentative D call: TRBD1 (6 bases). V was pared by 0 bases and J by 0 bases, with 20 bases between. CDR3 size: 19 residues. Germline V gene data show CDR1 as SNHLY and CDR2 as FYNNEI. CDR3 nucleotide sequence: TGTGCCAGCAGTGAAGCGCTTGCGGGGGGTGGGGGCGCTAACTATGGCTACACCTTC. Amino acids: CASSEALAGGGGANYGYTF.

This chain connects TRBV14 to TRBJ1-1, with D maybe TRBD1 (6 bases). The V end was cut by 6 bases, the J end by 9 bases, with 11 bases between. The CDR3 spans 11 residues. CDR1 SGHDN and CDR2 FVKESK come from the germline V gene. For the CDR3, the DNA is TGTGCCAGCAGGCTTACAGGGAAAGCTTTCTTT. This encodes CASRLTGKAFF.

DNA for the CDR3: TGTGCCAGCAGGGCAACACTCAACACCGGGGAGCTGTTTTTT. Residues: CASRATLNTGELFF. This chain connects TRBV7-2 to TRBJ2-2, with no clear D. The germline V gene has CDR1 SGHTA and CDR2 FQGNSA. V gave up 6 bases and J gave up 2 bases, with 10 bases separating them. The CDR3 loop spans 14 amino acids.

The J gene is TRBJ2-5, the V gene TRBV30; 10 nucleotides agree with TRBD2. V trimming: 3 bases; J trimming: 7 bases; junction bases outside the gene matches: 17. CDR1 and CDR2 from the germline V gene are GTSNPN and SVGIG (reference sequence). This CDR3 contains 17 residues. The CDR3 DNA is TGTGCCTGGAGCCCTCTAATCCATAGCGGGGGGACTGGGACCCAGTACTTC. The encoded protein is CAWSPLIHSGGTGTQYF. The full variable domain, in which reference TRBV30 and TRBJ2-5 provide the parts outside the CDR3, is SQTIHQWPATLVQPVGSPLSLECTVEGTSNPNLYWYRQAAGRGLQLLFYSVGIGQISSEVPQNLSASRPQDRQFILSSKKLLLSDSGFYLCAWSPLIHSGGTGTQYFGPGTRLLVL.

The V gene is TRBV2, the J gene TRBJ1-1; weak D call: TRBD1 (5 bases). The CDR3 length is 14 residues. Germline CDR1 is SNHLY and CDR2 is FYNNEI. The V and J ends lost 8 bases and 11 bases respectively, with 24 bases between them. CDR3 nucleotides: TGTGCCAGCGACAACCGGGACCCCGAACAAGGCGCTTTCTTT. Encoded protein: CASDNRDPEQGAFF.

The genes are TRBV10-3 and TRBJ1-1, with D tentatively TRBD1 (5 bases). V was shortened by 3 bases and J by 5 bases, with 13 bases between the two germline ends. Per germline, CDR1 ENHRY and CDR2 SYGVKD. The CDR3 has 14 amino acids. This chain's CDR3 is CAISDGGRDTEAFF. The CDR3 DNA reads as TGTGCCATCAGTGATGGAGGCAGGGATACTGAAGCTTTCTTT.

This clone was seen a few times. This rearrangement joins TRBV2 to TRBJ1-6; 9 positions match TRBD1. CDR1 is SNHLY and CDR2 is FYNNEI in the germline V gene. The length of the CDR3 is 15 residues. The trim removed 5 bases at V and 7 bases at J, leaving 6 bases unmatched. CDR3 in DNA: TGTGCCAGCAGTTTAGAGGACAGGGGAAATTCACCCCTCCACTTT. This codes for CASSLEDRGNSPLHF.

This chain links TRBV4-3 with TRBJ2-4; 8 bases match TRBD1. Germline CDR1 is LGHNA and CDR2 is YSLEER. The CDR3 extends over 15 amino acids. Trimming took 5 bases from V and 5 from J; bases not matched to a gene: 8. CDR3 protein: CASSTSGTGQNIQYF. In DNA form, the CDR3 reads TGCGCCAGCAGCACCTCCGGGACAGGACAAAACATTCAGTACTTC.

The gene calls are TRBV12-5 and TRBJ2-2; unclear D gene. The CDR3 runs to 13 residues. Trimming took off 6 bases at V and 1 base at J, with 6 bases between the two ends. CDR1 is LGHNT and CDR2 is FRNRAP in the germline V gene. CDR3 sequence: CASGALNTGELFF. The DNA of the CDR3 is TGTGCTAGTGGGGCCTTGAACACCGGGGAGCTGTTTTTT. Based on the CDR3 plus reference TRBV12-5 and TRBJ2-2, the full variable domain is DARVTQTPRHKVTEMGQEVTMRCQPILGHNTVFWYRQTMMQGLELLAYFRNRAPLDDSGMPKDRFSAEMPDATLATLKIQPSEPRDSAVYFCASGALNTGELFFGEGSRLTVL.

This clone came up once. The CDR3 loop is CAWTRSNYGYTF. The CDR3 nucleotides read TGTGCCTGGACCCGAAGTAACTATGGCTACACCTTC. This chain joins TRBV30 and TRBJ1-2; D gene unclear. Trimming pared 4 bases from V and 1 base from J, leaving 7 bases between. Per germline, CDR1 GTSNPN and CDR2 SVGIG (reference sequence). CDR3 length: 12 amino acids.